These T cell receptor beta chains were read from a single sample in a study of STAT5B mutations in CD4+ large granular lymphocyte leukemia. Profiled with immunoSEQ multiplex PCR; TCRdb holds only in-frame clones, not every one. The table includes about 32,000 clones, 85% detected once. The sequenced material came from CD4+ T cells from blood buffy coats. The receptors come from a human donor in good health. Both conserved end residues are part of each CDR3. A D gene is named only where the DNA matches it firmly. Some rows mark clone size as missing; the rest say once, few, many or name a class of expanded clone.

.	.	TRBV5-4	TRBJ1-2	CASSRPPVYGYTF	TGTGCCAGCAGCCGACCGCCGGTCTATGGCTACACCTTC
.	TRBD1	TRBV5-1	TRBJ2-7	CASSSGQAHLEQYF	TGCGCCAGCAGCTCAGGACAGGCCCATCTCGAGCAGTACTTC
.	.	TRBV19	TRBJ2-1	CASSLITGARSVRDEQFF	TGTGCCAGTAGTCTTATAACGGGAGCTAGGTCAGTGAGGGATGAGCAGTTCTTC
.	.	TRBV7-2	TRBJ1-4	CASSSRLGGGNEKLFF	TGTGCCAGCAGCTCGAGACTCGGGGGGGGTAATGAAAAACTGTTTTTT
.	.	TRBV5-1	TRBJ1-2	CASSLRSPGDGYTF	TGCGCCAGCAGCTTACGATCGCCAGGGGATGGCTACACCTTC
.	.	TRBV27	TRBJ2-5	CASSRQEGETQYF	TGTGCCAGCAGTAGACAGGAGGGAGAGACCCAGTACTTC
.	TRBD2	TRBV19	TRBJ2-1	CASSPYSGRSYNEQFF	TGTGCCAGTAGTCCCTATAGCGGGAGGTCCTACAATGAGCAGTTCTTC
.	.	TRBV19	TRBJ2-7	CASSIAGQGFYEQYF	TGTGCCAGTAGTATAGCGGGACAAGGTTTCTACGAGCAGTACTTC
.	.	TRBV7-6	TRBJ2-4	CASSNQGVKNIQYF	TGTGCCAGCAGCAACCAGGGAGTCAAAAACATTCAGTACTTC
.	TRBD1	TRBV29-1	TRBJ2-2	CSVRPGGVGELFF	TGCAGCGTTCGCCCAGGGGGCGTTGGGGAGCTGTTTTTT
.	.	TRBV21-1	TRBJ2-7	CASTKRGLHF	TGTGCCAGCACTAAGAGGGGACTGCACTTC
once	.	TRBV28	TRBJ2-7	CASSRGPHYEQYF	TGTGCCAGCAGTCGGGGGCCCCACTACGAGCAGTACTTC
.	.	TRBV28	TRBJ2-1	CAIQGPNNNEQFF	TGTGCCATCCAGGGCCCCAATAACAATGAGCAGTTCTTC
.	.	TRBV6-5	TRBJ2-5	CASSDGQVKETQYF	TGTGCCAGCAGTGATGGGCAGGTTAAAGAGACCCAGTACTTC
once	.	TRBV27	TRBJ2-7	CASSPLGFSYEQYF	TGTGCCAGCAGTCCCCTTGGTTTCTCCTACGAGCAGTACTTC